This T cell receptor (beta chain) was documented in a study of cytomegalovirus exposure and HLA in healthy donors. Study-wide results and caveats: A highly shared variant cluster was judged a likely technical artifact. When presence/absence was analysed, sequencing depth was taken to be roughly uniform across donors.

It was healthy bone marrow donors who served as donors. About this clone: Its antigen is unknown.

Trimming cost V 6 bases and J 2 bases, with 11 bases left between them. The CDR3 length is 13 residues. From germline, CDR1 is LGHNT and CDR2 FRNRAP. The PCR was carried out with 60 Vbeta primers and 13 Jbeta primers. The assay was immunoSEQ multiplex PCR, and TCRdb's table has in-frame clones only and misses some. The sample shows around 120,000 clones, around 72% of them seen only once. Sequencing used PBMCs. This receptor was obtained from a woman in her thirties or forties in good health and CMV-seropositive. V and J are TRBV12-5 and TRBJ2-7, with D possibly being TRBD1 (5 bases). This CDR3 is CASGLDTTYEQYF. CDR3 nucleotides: TGTGCTAGTGGGCTGGACACAACCTACGAGCAGTACTTC.